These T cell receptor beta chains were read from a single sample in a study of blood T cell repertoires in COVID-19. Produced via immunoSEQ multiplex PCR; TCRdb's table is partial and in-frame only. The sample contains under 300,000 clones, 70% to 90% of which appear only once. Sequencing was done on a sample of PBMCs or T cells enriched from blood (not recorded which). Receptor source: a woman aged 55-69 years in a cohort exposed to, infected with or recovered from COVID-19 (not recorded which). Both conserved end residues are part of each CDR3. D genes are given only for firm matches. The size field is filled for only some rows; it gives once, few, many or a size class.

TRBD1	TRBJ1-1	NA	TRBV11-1	TGTGCCAGCAGTAAGGACAGGGGCCCTGAAGCTTTCTTT	CASSKDRGPEAFF
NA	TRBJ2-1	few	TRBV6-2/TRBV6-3	TGTGCCAGCAGTTACCAAGGGACTGGTACAAACAATGAGCAGTTCTTC	CASSYQGTGTNNEQFF
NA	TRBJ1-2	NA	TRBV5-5	TGTGCCAGCAGCCCCAACTCCAGGGAAGGCTACACCTTC	CASSPNSREGYTF
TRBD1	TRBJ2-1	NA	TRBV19	TGTGCCAGTAGTTCGTTAGGACAGGCGAACCCCTACAATGAGCAGTTCTTC	CASSSLGQANPYNEQFF
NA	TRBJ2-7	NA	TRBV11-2	TGTGCCAGCAGCTTAGCCGGGACATACTACGAGCAGTACTTC	CASSLAGTYYEQYF
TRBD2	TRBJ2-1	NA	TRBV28	TGTGCCAGCAGTTCCCTCGGGAGGGGCTCCTACAATGAGCAGTTCTTC	CASSSLGRGSYNEQFF
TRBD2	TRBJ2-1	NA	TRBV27	TGTGCCAGCAGTTCGAGGACTAGCGGGATATACTCCTACAATGAGCAGTTCTTC	CASSSRTSGIYSYNEQFF
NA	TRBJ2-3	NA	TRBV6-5	TGTGCCAGCAGTTCTACAGTCTTATCTAGCACAGATACGCAGTATTTT	CASSSTVLSSTDTQYF
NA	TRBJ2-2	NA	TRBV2	TGTGCCAGCAGTGAACCAAGGGAAGGGGAAGGGAACACCGGGGAGCTGTTTTTT	CASSEPREGEGNTGELFF
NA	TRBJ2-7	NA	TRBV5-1	TGCGCCAGCAGCTTGAGGGGCAGCCAGACCTACGAGCAGTACTTC	CASSLRGSQTYEQYF
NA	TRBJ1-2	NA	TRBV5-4	TGTGCCAGCAGCTTGGACAGGGCGAAGGCGGGTGGGTATGGCTACACCTTC	CASSLDRAKAGGYGYTF
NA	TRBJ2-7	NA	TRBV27	TGTGCCAGCAGTTCCTCCCTAGCCCTCACCTACGAGCAGTACTTC	CASSSSLALTYEQYF
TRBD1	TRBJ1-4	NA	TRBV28	TGTGCCAGCAGTTTGAGACAGGGATTTAATGAAAAACTGTTTTTT	CASSLRQGFNEKLFF
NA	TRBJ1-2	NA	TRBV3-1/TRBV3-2	TGTGCCAGCAGCCAAGTTGGGAGGGATGGCTACACCTTC	CASSQVGRDGYTF
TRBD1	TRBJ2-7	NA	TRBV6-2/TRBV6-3	TGTGCCAGCAGTAGAACAGGGGCGAGCTCCTACGAGCAGTACTTC	CASSRTGASSYEQYF
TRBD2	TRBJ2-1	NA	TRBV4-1	TGCGCCAGCAGCCAAATAGCGGGTCGCAATGAGCAGTTCTTC	CASSQIAGRNEQFF
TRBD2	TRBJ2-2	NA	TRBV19	TGTGCCAGTAGTCTAGCGGGAGGAGGCACCGGGGAGCTGTTTTTT	CASSLAGGGTGELFF
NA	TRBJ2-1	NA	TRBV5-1	TGCGCCAGCAGCTTGGCGAAACAGGGACCCTCCTACAATGAGCAGTTCTTC	CASSLAKQGPSYNEQFF
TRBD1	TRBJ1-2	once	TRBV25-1	TGTGCCAGCACCCCGACAGGGAATTATGGCTACACCTTC	CASTPTGNYGYTF
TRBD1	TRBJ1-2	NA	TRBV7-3	TGTGCCAGCAGTCCCGACAGGGATTATGGCTACACCTTC	CASSPDRDYGYTF
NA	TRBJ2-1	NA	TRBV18	TGTGCCAGCTCACCTCTACTAGCCTACAATGAGCAGTTCTTC	CASSPLLAYNEQFF
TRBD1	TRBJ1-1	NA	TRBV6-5	TGTGCCAGCAGTTACCGGGACAGGGTGAACACTGAAGCTTTCTTT	CASSYRDRVNTEAFF
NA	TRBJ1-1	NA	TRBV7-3	TGTGCCAGCAGCTTAAGCGGCAGGGGAGACACTGAAGCTTTCTTT	CASSLSGRGDTEAFF
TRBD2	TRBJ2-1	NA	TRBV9	TGTGCCAGCAGCGTAGTAGGTAGCGGGAACCCCTACAATGAGCAGTTCTTC	CASSVVGSGNPYNEQFF
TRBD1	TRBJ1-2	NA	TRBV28	TGTGCCATCCCGGACAGGGGGGGTTCTGGTGGCTACACCTTC	CAIPDRGGSGGYTF
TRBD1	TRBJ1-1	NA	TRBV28	TGTGCCAGCAGGAACTTAGGGACAGGCAACACTGAAGCTTTCTTT	CASRNLGTGNTEAFF
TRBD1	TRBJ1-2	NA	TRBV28	TGTGCCAGCAGTGCGACAGGGAGAGGATATGGCTACACCTTC	CASSATGRGYGYTF
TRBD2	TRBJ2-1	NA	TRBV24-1	TGTGCCACCAGTGCCGCCCCAGCTAGCGGGAATGAAAATGAGCAGTTCTTC	CATSAAPASGNENEQFF
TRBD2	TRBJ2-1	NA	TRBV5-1	TGCGCCAGCAGCTTGGGACTAGCGAAATGGATCGATGAGCAGTTCTTC	CASSLGLAKWIDEQFF
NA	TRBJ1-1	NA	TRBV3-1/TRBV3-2	TGTGCCAGCAGCCAGTCAGGGAGGGTGAACACTGAAGCTTTCTTT	CASSQSGRVNTEAFF
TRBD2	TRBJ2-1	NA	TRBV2	TGTGCCAGCAGTGAAGAATGGACTAGCAATGAGCAGTTCTTC	CASSEEWTSNEQFF